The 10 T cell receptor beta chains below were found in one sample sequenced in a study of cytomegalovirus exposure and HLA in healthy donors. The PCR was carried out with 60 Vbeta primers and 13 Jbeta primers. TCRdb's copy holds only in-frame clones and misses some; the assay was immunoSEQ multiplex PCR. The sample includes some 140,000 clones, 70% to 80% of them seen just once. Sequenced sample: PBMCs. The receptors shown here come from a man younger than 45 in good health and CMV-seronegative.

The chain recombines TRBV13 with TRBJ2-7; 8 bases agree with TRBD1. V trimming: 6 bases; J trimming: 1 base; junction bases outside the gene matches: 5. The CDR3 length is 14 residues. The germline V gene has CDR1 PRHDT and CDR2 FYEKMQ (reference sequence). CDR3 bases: TGTGCCAGCAGTCGCAACAGGGGGTCCTACGAGCAGTACTTC. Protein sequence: CASSRNRGSYEQYF.

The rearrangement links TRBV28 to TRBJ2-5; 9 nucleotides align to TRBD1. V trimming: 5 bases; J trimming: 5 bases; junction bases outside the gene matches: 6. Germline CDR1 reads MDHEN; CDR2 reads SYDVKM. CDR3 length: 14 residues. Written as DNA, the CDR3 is TGTGCCAGCAGTGCGGACAGGGGAGGGGAGACCCAGTACTTC. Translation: CASSADRGGETQYF.

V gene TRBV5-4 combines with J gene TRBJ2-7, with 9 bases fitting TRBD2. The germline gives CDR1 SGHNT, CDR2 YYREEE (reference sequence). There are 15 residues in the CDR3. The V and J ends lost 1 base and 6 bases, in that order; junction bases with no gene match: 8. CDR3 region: CASSLLSGGPSEQYF. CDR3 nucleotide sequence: TGTGCCAGCAGCTTGCTGAGCGGGGGGCCGTCCGAGCAGTACTTC.

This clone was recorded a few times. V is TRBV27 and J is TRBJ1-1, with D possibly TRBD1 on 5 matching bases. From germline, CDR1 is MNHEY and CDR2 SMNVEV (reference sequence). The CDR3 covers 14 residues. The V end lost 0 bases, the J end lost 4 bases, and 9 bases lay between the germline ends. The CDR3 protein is CASSLSGVGTEAFF. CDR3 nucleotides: TGTGCCAGCAGTTTATCAGGGGTGGGCACTGAAGCTTTCTTT.

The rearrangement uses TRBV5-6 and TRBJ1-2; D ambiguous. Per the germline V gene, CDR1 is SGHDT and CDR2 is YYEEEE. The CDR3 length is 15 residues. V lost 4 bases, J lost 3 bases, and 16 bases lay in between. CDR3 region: CASSPELTGDYGYTF. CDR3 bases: TGTGCCAGCAGCCCAGAGCTCACCGGGGACTATGGCTACACCTTC.

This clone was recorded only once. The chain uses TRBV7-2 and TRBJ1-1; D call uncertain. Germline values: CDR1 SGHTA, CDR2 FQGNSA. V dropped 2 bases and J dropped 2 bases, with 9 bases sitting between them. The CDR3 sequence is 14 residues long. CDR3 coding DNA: TGTGCCAGCAGCTTATCGTACAGTAACACTGAAGCTTTCTTT. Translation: CASSLSYSNTEAFF.

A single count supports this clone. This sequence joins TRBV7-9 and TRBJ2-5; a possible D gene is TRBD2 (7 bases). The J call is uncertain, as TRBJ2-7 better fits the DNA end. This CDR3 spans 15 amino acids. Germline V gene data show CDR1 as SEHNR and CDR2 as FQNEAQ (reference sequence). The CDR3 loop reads CASSLDAGAHYEQYF. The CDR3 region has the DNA TGTGCCAGCAGCTTAGATGCGGGGGCCCACTACGAGCAGTACTTC.

The DNA for the CDR3 is TGTGCCAGCAGTGAAGCGGGGACAGTCAATCAGCCCCAGCATTTT. It translates to CASSEAGTVNQPQHF. The rearrangement joins TRBV6-1 to TRBJ1-5; TRBD1 aligns across 7 bases. Germline CDR1 is MNHNS and CDR2 is SASEGT. The CDR3 runs to 15 residues. The V and J ends lost 0 bases and 3 bases, in that order; junction bases with no gene match: 2.

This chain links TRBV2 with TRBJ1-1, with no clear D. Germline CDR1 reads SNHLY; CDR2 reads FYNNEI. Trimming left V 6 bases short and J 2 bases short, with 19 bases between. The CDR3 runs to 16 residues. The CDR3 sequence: CASRNRSTEENTEAFF. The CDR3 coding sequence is TGTGCCAGCAGAAATAGATCCACCGAAGAAAACACTGAAGCTTTCTTT.

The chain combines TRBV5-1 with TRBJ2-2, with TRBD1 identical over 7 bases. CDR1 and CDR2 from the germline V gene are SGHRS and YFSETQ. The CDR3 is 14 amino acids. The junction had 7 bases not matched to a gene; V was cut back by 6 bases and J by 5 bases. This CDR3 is CASNTGVVTGELFF. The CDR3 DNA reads TGCGCCAGCAACACAGGGGTTGTTACCGGGGAGCTGTTTTTT.